Below are 9 T cell receptor beta chains sequenced from a single sample in a study of control samples from healthy donors and cancer patients. Libraries were prepared by immunoSEQ multiplex PCR; TCRdb keeps only in-frame clonotypes and omits some of them. The sample includes 75,000 to 100,000 clones, more than 75% seen only once; the top ten take about 2%. The specimen sequenced was blood. The receptors were sampled from a man in his 60s in good health.

The chain carries TRBV27 and TRBJ1-5; D is uncertain. The germline V and J ends were trimmed by 10 bases and 6 bases, with 13 bases remaining between them. This CDR3 comprises 12 residues. Germline assignment: CDR1 MNHEY and CDR2 SMNVEV (reference sequence). This CDR3 reads CATSEGGQPQHF. The CDR3 coding sequence is TGTGCCACGTCCGAGGGTGGTCAGCCCCAGCATTTT.

This chain connects TRBV7-2 to TRBJ2-2; TRBD2 aligns across 7 bases. The CDR3 runs 14 residues. Germline CDR1 reads SGHTA; CDR2 reads FQGNSA. After removal of 3 bases from V and 4 bases from J, the junction contained 2 bases not matched to a gene. CDR3 residues: CASSLSGTTGELFF. Written as DNA, the CDR3 is TGTGCCAGCAGCTTGAGCGGGACCACCGGGGAGCTGTTTTTT.

This clone was observed once. This rearrangement joins TRBV4-2 to TRBJ1-3; no clear D. Germline V gives CDR1 LGHNA, CDR2 YNFKEQ. CDR3 size: 17 residues. V was shortened by 3 bases and J by 0 bases, with 15 bases between the two germline ends. The CDR3 spells CASSHSDGDSSGNTIYF. CDR3 coding DNA: TGTGCCAGCAGCCATTCCGATGGGGATAGCTCTGGAAACACCATATATTTT.

The chain joins TRBV24-1 to TRBJ1-5; possible D gene TRBD1, 6 bases. V dropped 5 bases and J dropped 3 bases, with 19 bases sitting between them. The CDR3 spans 17 residues. Germline-derived CDR1 and CDR2 are KGHDR and SFDVKD. The CDR3 sequence: CATSGYRGTGINQPQHF. DNA of the CDR3: TGTGCCACCAGTGGATATCGAGGTACAGGGATCAATCAGCCCCAGCATTTT.

This clone appeared a single time. The chain is built from TRBV3-1 (or the pseudogene TRBV3-2) and TRBJ2-1; TRBD2 aligns across 12 bases. The CDR3 has 18 amino acids. From germline, CDR1 is LGHDT and CDR2 YNNKEL (reference sequence). Trimming at V came to 5 bases and at J to 0 bases, leaving 8 bases not matched to a gene. CDR3 loop: CASSGLAGRTSSYNEQFF. In nucleotides, the CDR3 is TGTGCCAGCAGCGGACTAGCGGGACGAACTAGCTCCTACAATGAGCAGTTCTTC.

This sequence joins TRBV4-1 and TRBJ2-3; unclear D gene. The CDR3 loop spans 15 amino acids. Trimming took off 1 base at V and 0 bases at J, with 8 bases between the two ends. CDR1 and CDR2 from the germline V gene are MGHRA and YSYEKL. CDR3 coding DNA: TGCGCCAGCAGCCAAGCCAGGCCTAGCACAGATACGCAGTATTTT. This encodes CASSQARPSTDTQYF.

V is TRBV3-1 (or the pseudogene TRBV3-2) and J is TRBJ2-5; perhaps TRBD1 as D (6 bases). The CDR3 is 14 residues long. V lost 1 base to trimming and J lost 3 bases, with 9 bases between them. Germline CDR1 is LGHDT and CDR2 is YNNKEL (reference sequence). Here the CDR3 DNA reads TGTGCCAGCAGCCAAGGGGGGCGGGAAGAGACCCAGTACTTC. Translating gives CASSQGGREETQYF.

The chain recombines TRBV9 with TRBJ1-4; D unresolved. V gave up 3 bases and J gave up 3 bases, with 15 bases separating them. The CDR3 is 16 residues long. Germline values: CDR1 SGDLS, CDR2 YYNGEE. Written as DNA, the CDR3 is TGTGCCAGCAGCGCAAGCTTGGGGATCCCTAATGAAAAACTGTTTTTT. Translated, it gives CASSASLGIPNEKLFF.

The chain employs TRBV30 and TRBJ1-1; D is undetermined. V dropped 7 bases and J dropped 2 bases, with 11 bases sitting between them. Germline CDR1 GTSNPN, CDR2 SVGIG (reference sequence). The CDR3 covers 12 residues. CDR3 DNA: TGTGCCTACCGGAAGGGTAACACTGAAGCTTTCTTT. Protein product: CAYRKGNTEAFF.